This TCR beta chain came from a study of cytomegalovirus exposure and HLA in healthy donors. Turning to the study itself: There were about 86 million unique TCRs (from HLA-typed donors) in an early data release.

The CDR3 is made up of 14 amino acids. The V segment lost 1 base and the J segment 8 bases; nucleotides outside the gene matches: 5. Germline values: CDR1 SQVTM, CDR2 ANQGSEA. This clone was counted only a few times. In the PCR, 60 Vbeta and 13 Jbeta primers were used. The table came from immunoSEQ multiplex PCR; TCRdb's copy has only in-frame clones and leaves some out. There are more than 140,000 clones in the sample; about 79% occur only once, and roughly 0.69% lies in the top ten. Sequenced sample: PBMCs. This chain connects TRBV29-1 to TRBJ2-1; 10 positions match TRBD1. The clonotype comes from a male donor in good health and CMV-seronegative. The CDR3 DNA reads TGCAGCGTTGAAGCGACAGGGGGCGGCGATGAGCAGTTCTTC. Its protein product is CSVEATGGGDEQFF.